These T cell receptor beta chains were read from a single sample in a study of neurological immune-mediated disorders. MiXCR, applied by TCRdb to the 5' RACE reads, yields one record per CDR3 protein. The sample lists roughly 25,000 distinct CDR3 sequences; 5.5% to 8% were seen once. What was sequenced was PBMCs. The receptors shown here come from a woman between 40 and 50 years old in good health. The CDR3 runs from the conserved cysteine through the conserved F or W. Each record gives: CDR3 length, V gene, D gene, clone size, J gene, CDR3 protein, CDR3 DNA. The D gene is left open where the match is weak. The size field reads once, few, many, or a class for an expanded clone.

length: 18
V: TRBV19
D: TRBD2
size: few
J: TRBJ2-3
CDR3: CASRRTVTGGRSTDTQYF
DNA: TGTGCCAGTCGTCGGACCGTAACAGGCGGGAGGAGCACAGATACGCAGTATTTT

length: 13
V: TRBV6-5
D: .
size: many
J: TRBJ2-7
CDR3: CASSYSPSAEQYF
DNA: TGTGCCAGCAGTTACTCGCCTAGCGCCGAGCAGTACTTC

length: 12
V: TRBV20-1
D: .
size: many
J: TRBJ1-6
CDR3: CSALDSHSPLHF
DNA: TGCAGTGCTCTGGACAGCCATTCACCCCTCCACTTT

length: 19
V: TRBV7-2
D: .
size: many
J: TRBJ2-1
CDR3: CASSFDPRQQGDSYNEQFF
DNA: TGTGCCAGCAGCTTTGACCCTCGCCAACAGGGAGACTCCTACAATGAGCAGTTCTTC

length: 13
V: TRBV12-3/TRBV12-4
D: .
size: many
J: TRBJ2-3
CDR3: CASSLDHTDTQYF
DNA: TGTGCCAGCAGTTTGGATCACACAGATACGCAGTATTTT

length: 15
V: TRBV24-1
D: .
size: many
J: TRBJ2-1
CDR3: CATSDRLESYNEQFF
DNA: TGTGCCACCAGTGATCGACTAGAATCCTACAATGAGCAGTTCTTC

length: 15
V: TRBV4-2
D: TRBD2
size: medium-sized
J: TRBJ2-1
CDR3: CASSPGGSGDNEQFF
DNA: TGTGCCAGCAGCCCCGGGGGGAGCGGCGACAATGAGCAGTTCTTC

length: 16
V: TRBV29-1
D: .
size: many
J: TRBJ1-1
CDR3: CSAGEVSAGINTEAFF
DNA: TGCAGCGCCGGAGAGGTGAGCGCAGGGATTAACACTGAAGCTTTCTTT

length: 12
V: TRBV14
D: .
size: many
J: TRBJ2-7
CDR3: CASSQASSEQYF
DNA: TGTGCCAGCAGCCAAGCTAGTAGCGAGCAGTACTTC

length: 14
V: TRBV25-1
D: .
size: many
J: TRBJ1-2
CDR3: CASREGGLNYGYTF
DNA: TGTGCCAGCAGAGAGGGAGGGCTGAACTATGGCTACACCTTC

length: 12
V: TRBV7-2
D: .
size: many
J: TRBJ1-1
CDR3: CASGRGETEAFF
DNA: TGTGCCAGCGGGAGGGGGGAGACTGAAGCTTTCTTT

length: 14
V: TRBV5-1
D: .
size: many
J: TRBJ2-5
CDR3: CASSLEALWETQYF
DNA: TGCGCCAGCAGCTTGGAAGCCCTCTGGGAGACCCAGTACTTC

length: 14
V: TRBV3-1
D: TRBD1
size: many
J: TRBJ2-7
CDR3: CASSRWDRAYEQYF
DNA: TGTGCCAGCAGCCGATGGGACAGAGCATACGAGCAGTACTTC

length: 19
V: TRBV20-1
D: TRBD2
size: many
J: TRBJ2-2
CDR3: CSATNPGLAGEGSTGELFF
DNA: TGCAGTGCGACCAACCCGGGACTAGCGGGAGAGGGTAGCACCGGGGAGCTGTTTTTT

length: 14
V: TRBV7-2
D: .
size: many
J: TRBJ1-3
CDR3: CASSFFDSGNTIYF
DNA: TGTGCCAGCAGCTTTTTTGACTCTGGAAACACCATATATTTT

length: 14
V: TRBV20-1
D: TRBD2
size: many
J: TRBJ2-7
CDR3: CSASETGLAVEQYF
DNA: TGCAGTGCTAGCGAAACAGGACTAGCGGTTGAGCAGTACTTC

length: 14
V: TRBV20-1
D: TRBD2
size: many
J: TRBJ2-5
CDR3: CSARLAGAGETQYF
DNA: TGCAGTGCTAGACTAGCGGGAGCTGGGGAGACCCAGTACTTC

length: 13
V: TRBV7-2
D: .
size: many
J: TRBJ1-1
CDR3: CASSLAGFQGAFF
DNA: TGTGCCAGCAGCTTAGCGGGTTTCCAGGGAGCTTTCTTT

length: 11
V: TRBV30
D: .
size: many
J: TRBJ1-2
CDR3: CAWSWEGDYTF
DNA: TGTGCCTGGAGTTGGGAGGGTGACTACACCTTC

length: 14
V: TRBV29-1
D: TRBD2
size: many
J: TRBJ2-1
CDR3: CSVELAGVYNEQFF
DNA: TGCAGCGTTGAACTAGCGGGAGTCTACAATGAGCAGTTCTTC

length: 14
V: TRBV20-1
D: TRBD1
size: many
J: TRBJ1-5
CDR3: CSARAGQGISPQHF
DNA: TGCAGTGCTAGAGCCGGACAGGGGATTAGTCCCCAGCATTTT

length: 14
V: TRBV19
D: TRBD1
size: many
J: TRBJ1-1
CDR3: CASYTGAVNTEAFF
DNA: TGTGCCAGTTATACAGGGGCAGTGAACACTGAAGCTTTCTTT

length: 14
V: TRBV12-3/TRBV12-4
D: .
size: many
J: TRBJ1-2
CDR3: CASSEAGEGYGYTF
DNA: TGTGCCAGCAGTGAGGCAGGGGAAGGCTATGGCTACACCTTC

length: 14
V: TRBV7-2
D: .
size: few
J: TRBJ2-3
CDR3: CASSFNRLSDTQYF
DNA: TGTGCCAGCAGCTTCAACAGGTTATCAGATACGCAGTATTTT

length: 13
V: TRBV5-5
D: TRBD1
size: many
J: TRBJ2-3
CDR3: CASSGTGGDTQYF
DNA: TGTGCCAGCAGCGGGACAGGGGGCGATACGCAGTATTTT

length: 15
V: TRBV29-1
D: TRBD2
size: many
J: TRBJ2-1
CDR3: CSVALTSWGSNEQFF
DNA: TGCAGCGTGGCCCTGACTAGCTGGGGAAGCAATGAGCAGTTCTTC

length: 15
V: TRBV20-1
D: TRBD2
size: many
J: TRBJ2-7
CDR3: CSARGLAGGPSEQYF
DNA: TGCAGTGCTAGAGGGCTAGCGGGAGGGCCCTCCGAGCAGTACTTC

length: 10
V: TRBV29-1
D: .
size: many
J: TRBJ2-1
CDR3: CSVRNNEQFF
DNA: TGCAGCGTTCGGAACAATGAGCAGTTCTTC

length: 14
V: TRBV7-2
D: TRBD1
size: many
J: TRBJ1-5
CDR3: CASSPRQGNQPQHF
DNA: TGTGCCAGCAGCCCTAGACAGGGGAATCAGCCCCAGCATTTT